The next 17 T cell receptor beta chains were all read from a single sample in a study of T cell responses to AZD1222 COVID-19 vaccine. Repertoires were generated with immunoSEQ multiplex PCR, while TCRdb's copy carries only in-frame clones and drops some. The repertoire includes roughly 120,000 clones, around 92% of them detected once, and approximately 4.2% sits in the top ten. The sequences come from peripheral blood, collected on day 0 of AZD1222 vaccination. These receptors all stem from an adult in good health.

This clone was recorded once. The CDR3 loop is CSVVPGPDRSGYTF. DNA for the CDR3: TGCAGCGTTGTTCCGGGGCCGGACCGAAGCGGCTACACCTTC. This chain joins TRBV29-1 and TRBJ1-2; perhaps TRBD1 as D (5 bases). This CDR3 is built from 14 residues. Germline lookup yields CDR1 SQVTM and CDR2 ANQGSEA. The V end lost 4 bases, the J end lost 8 bases, and 20 bases lay between the germline ends.

V gene TRBV5-4 combines with J gene TRBJ1-4, with D unclear. The CDR3 spans 15 residues. Germline CDR1 is SGHNT and CDR2 is YYREEE (reference sequence). The ends were cut back, 0 bases at V and 2 bases at J, with 8 bases in the middle. CDR3 coding DNA: TGTGCCAGCAGCTTGGGAGGGAGGACTAATGAAAAACTGTTTTTT. It yields the protein CASSLGGRTNEKLFF.

The rearrangement links TRBV28 to TRBJ1-5, with a weak D call TRBD1 (6 bases). From germline, CDR1 is MDHEN and CDR2 SYDVKM. V dropped 5 bases and J dropped 6 bases, with 14 bases sitting between them. There are 14 residues in the CDR3. The CDR3 loop is CASSVAGETQPQHF. CDR3 nucleotide sequence: TGTGCCAGCAGTGTCGCAGGGGAGACTCAGCCCCAGCATTTT. The variable domain in full, with the rest retrieved from reference TRBV28 and TRBJ1-5, is DVKVTQSSRYLVKRTGEKVFLECVQDMDHENMFWYRQDPGLGLRLIYFSYDVKMKEKGDIPEGYSVSREKKERFSLILESASTNQTSMYLCASSVAGETQPQHFGDGTRLSIL.

The chain combines TRBV29-1 with TRBJ2-3, with 11 nucleotides matching TRBD1. V lost 2 bases and J lost 8; bases outside the gene matches: 9. CDR3 length: 15 amino acids. Germline V lookup: CDR1 SQVTM, CDR2 ANQGSEA. In DNA form, the CDR3 reads TGCAGCGTTGAACCCGGGACAGGGGGTGGTGGTACGCAGTATTTT. This gives the protein CSVEPGTGGGGTQYF.

This chain uses TRBV29-1 with TRBJ1-2, with TRBD1 matching 8 bases. There are 13 residues in the CDR3. Per the germline V gene, CDR1 is SQVTM and CDR2 is ANQGSEA. After removal of 4 bases from V and 8 bases from J, the junction contained 9 bases not matched to a gene. CDR3 region: CSVARDRLRGYTF. DNA for the CDR3: TGCAGCGTTGCCAGGGACAGGCTACGGGGCTACACCTTC.

The genes are TRBV28 and TRBJ1-2; 7 bases fit TRBD1. The CDR3 has 14 amino acids. In germline, CDR1 is MDHEN, CDR2 SYDVKM. J lost 8 bases, V lost 4 bases, and 10 bases had no gene match. This CDR3 reads CASSSSTGVGGYTF. In DNA form, the CDR3 reads TGTGCCAGCAGTTCCAGTACAGGGGTAGGAGGCTACACCTTC.

CDR3 in amino acids: CASSRAGFGELFF. CDR3 sequence (DNA): TGTGCCAGCAGTAGGGCAGGCTTCGGGGAGCTGTTTTTT. V is TRBV6-5 and J is TRBJ2-2; D gene uncertain. This CDR3 comprises 13 residues. V lost 5 bases to trimming and J lost 7 bases, with 11 bases between them. Germline V gene lookup returns CDR1 MNHEY and CDR2 SVGAGI.

The V call is TRBV28, the J call TRBJ1-1; D perhaps matches TRBD1 (5 bases). V was pared by 6 bases and J by 4 bases, with 12 bases between. The germline CDR1 and CDR2 sequences are MDHEN and SYDVKM. The CDR3 is 13 amino acids. This CDR3 reads CASSQGRRTEAFF. In DNA form, the CDR3 reads TGTGCCAGCAGCCAGGGACGGCGCACTGAAGCTTTCTTT.

The chain combines TRBV15 with TRBJ2-1; 7 nucleotides line up with TRBD2. Germline trimming cut 5 bases from V and 3 bases from J; bases unmatched to any gene: 10. The germline gives CDR1 LNHNV, CDR2 YYDKDF (reference sequence). This CDR3 contains 16 residues. The CDR3 here is CATSQDTGGYYNEQFF. CDR3 in DNA: TGTGCCACCAGCCAAGATACGGGGGGATACTACAATGAGCAGTTCTTC.

The chain uses TRBV28 and TRBJ2-7; 7 positions match TRBD1. Germline lookup yields CDR1 MDHEN and CDR2 SYDVKM. The CDR3 consists of 14 residues. Losses at the gene ends were 3 bases for V and 4 bases for J; bases not matched to a gene: 6. CDR3 amino acids: CASSLGTAVYEQYF. The CDR3 coding sequence is TGTGCCAGCAGTTTGGGGACAGCAGTTTACGAGCAGTACTTC.

This chain connects TRBV7-9 to TRBJ1-3; D uncertain. CDR3 size: 17 residues. Germline V gene data show CDR1 as SEHNR and CDR2 as FQNEAQ (reference sequence). Trimming pared 7 bases from V and 2 bases from J, leaving 21 bases between. DNA of the CDR3: TGTGCCAGCATCGACCCCCCCTTCGACATTACTGGAAACACCATATATTTT. It codes for CASIDPPFDITGNTIYF.

This chain links TRBV5-4 with TRBJ1-1, with unresolved D. V was shortened by 7 bases and J by 1 base, with 14 bases between the two germline ends. CDR1 is SGHNT and CDR2 is YYREEE in the germline V gene (reference sequence). The CDR3 is made up of 14 amino acids. In DNA, the CDR3 is TGTGCCAGCGGGAGGGAATTAGCGAACACTGAAGCTTTCTTT. Amino acids: CASGRELANTEAFF.

The CDR3 here is CAISPGLAGPDTQYF. CDR3 sequence (DNA): TGTGCCATCAGTCCGGGACTAGCGGGCCCCGATACGCAGTATTTT. This chain connects TRBV10-3 to TRBJ2-3, with 12 bases that match TRBD2. The length of the CDR3 is 15 residues. The V and J ends lost 5 bases and 6 bases, in that order; junction bases with no gene match: 6. Germline-derived CDR1 and CDR2 are ENHRY and SYGVKD.

V is TRBV10-1 and J is TRBJ1-1, with D unresolved. The V gene's germline CDR1 is WNHNN and CDR2 SYGVQD (reference sequence). Trimming pared 1 base from V and 0 bases from J, leaving 3 bases between. The CDR3 has 13 residues. CDR3 residues: CASSEYLNTEAFF. The CDR3, as DNA: TGCGCCAGCAGTGAGTATCTGAACACTGAAGCTTTCTTT.

The rearrangement joins TRBV27 to TRBJ2-3, with D uncertain. Between the trimmed V and J ends, which lost 1 base and 6 bases, there was a span of 14 bases. Germline V gene lookup returns CDR1 MNHEY and CDR2 SMNVEV (reference sequence). CDR3 size: 15 residues. CDR3 coding DNA: TGTGCCAGCAGTTTATTGCCCACTGGTCCCGATACGCAGTATTTT. Translation gives CASSLLPTGPDTQYF.

The table lists this clone with a few counts. V gene TRBV28 combines with J gene TRBJ2-7; D possibly corresponds to TRBD2 (6 bases). Trimming left V 8 bases short and J 2 bases short, with 13 bases between. The CDR3 totals 13 residues. Per the germline V gene, CDR1 is MDHEN and CDR2 is SYDVKM. The CDR3 DNA reads TGTGCCAGCGGGGGGACGCCAACCTACGAGCAGTACTTC. This codes for CASGGTPTYEQYF.

This chain's CDR3 is CASSREQVGSYEQYF. CDR3 coding DNA: TGCGCCAGCAGCCGGGAACAGGTTGGGTCCTACGAGCAGTACTTC. The chain has TRBV4-3 and TRBJ2-7, with D tentatively TRBD1 (5 bases). CDR3 length: 15 residues. Germline V gene lookup returns CDR1 LGHNA and CDR2 YSLEER. Trimming removed 4 bases from V and 1 base from J, with 14 bases in between.